The TCR beta chain described here comes from a study of ipilimumab plus nivolumab after autologous stem cell transplantation (dated by TCRdb to the early 2020s). Regarding the research as a whole: A median of about five ipilimumab doses and 8 nivolumab doses was received by trial patients. Patients with high-risk diffuse large B cell lymphoma, mature T cell lymphoma, or multiple myeloma undergoing autologous transplant were enrolled in the trial. Fewer than 40 patients made up the trial's intent-to-treat population. Primary refractory and relapsed disease were included in the DLBCL cohort, with 18-month progression-free survival of around 88% and 27%, respectively. Summary of the overall study and its limitations: Combined checkpoint inhibition as post-transplant consolidation was concluded by the authors to appear tolerable. The authors stated that profiles of the T cell receptor repertoire, regulatory T cell phenotype and gut microbiota provided a biologic rationale for studying this approach further.

The CDR3 starts with the cysteine, ends with the phenylalanine, and has 14 residues. CDR3 DNA is the only sequence kept; it has 42 bases, read in frame from the first base. CDR1 and CDR2, looked up from the germline V gene (reference sequence), are SGHKS and YYEKEE. The V end loses 4 bases and the J end loses 3 bases, and a stretch of 13 bases separates them. On this clone itself: Its antigen is still unknown. Base qualities are not recorded, but no much larger clone differs from it by a single base.

Ipilimumab was given at 1 mg/kg intravenously on day 1 of selected weeks, and checkpoint therapy started 14 to 28 days after autologous transplant. Nivolumab was administered at 3 mg/kg intravenously on day 1 of weeks 1, 4, 7, 10, and every two weeks through week 26. This was a Phase Ib clinical trial that tested ipilimumab plus nivolumab, given as combined checkpoint inhibition, for consolidation following autologous stem cell transplantation. The library relied on the immunoSEQ multiplex PCR assay. TCRdb took over this immuneACCESS table, retaining in-frame rearrangements with V and J assigned. Such tables are incomplete; in checked studies, under half of the missing clones stem from an unresolved V gene, and the remainder is unexplained. Across this sample there are 9,500 to 15,000 clones, with about 70% seen only once. 25% to 35% of the sample is taken by the ten largest.

Material: PBMCs, obtained in a trial of ipilimumab plus nivolumab as post-transplant consolidation. The sequence links TRBV5-5 to TRBJ1-1; the D gene is unclear. This clonotype was obtained from a male donor with diffuse large B-cell lymphoma. The CDR3 protein sequence reads: CASSVGLSHTEAFF. The bases read TGTGCCAGCAGCGTGGGTCTCTCGCACACTGAAGCTTTCTTT.